This is a list of T cell receptor beta chains from one sample in a study of tumor and adjacent non-tumor tissue in lung cancer. TCRdb used MiXCR to reprocess the multiplex PCR reads, holding one entry per CDR3 protein. The sample includes some 80,000 distinct CDR3 sequences, just over 75% of them seen just once. The sample comprised distant non-tumor lung tissue. These TCRs come from a man aged 65 to 79 with non-small cell lung cancer. CDR3s leave out the opening cysteine and the closing phenylalanine or tryptophan. The size entry is marked missing in some rows and otherwise reads once, few, many or a size class.

>TRBJ1-1|-|TRBV20-1
SARDNGPWKNTEAF
>TRBJ1-2|-|TRBV6-5
ASGRTGECYGYT
>TRBJ2-7|-|TRBV30
AWSISGVTEQY
>TRBJ2-1|-|TRBV12-3/TRBV12-4
ASSSLVLAYDEQF
>TRBJ2-7|-|TRBV6-1
PSSVEGYEQY
>TRBJ1-2|-|TRBV29-1
SVGDSDADSPYGYT
>TRBJ2-1|-|TRBV30
AWSVGRGNSEQF
>TRBJ2-7|-|TRBV28
VSTRGQGAYEQY
>TRBJ2-6|-|TRBV5-1
ASTADGGYSGANVLT
>TRBJ2-5|once|TRBV11-2
ASGLDSRPVETQY
>TRBJ2-7|many|TRBV2
ASSGGDRREQY
>TRBJ1-3|medium-sized|TRBV6-5
ASRLDSGNTIY
>TRBJ2-3|-|TRBV4-2
VSKRTSGGTDTDTQF
>TRBJ1-5|many|TRBV5-6
ASSLGDFDQPQH